This T cell receptor (beta chain) comes out of a study of shared clonotypes between healthy human individuals (dated by TCRdb to about 2020). Study-level background: The cohort comprised two women and a few men aged 18 to 49 years. To estimate repertoire size and how much clonotypes are shared between individuals, the study performed deep sequencing of blood TCR repertoires from five healthy adults. For each donor, CD4 naive and CD4 memory were each run on three plates, CD8 naive on two plates, and CD8 memory on one plate. Leukapheresis yielded between about 0.8 and 9.5 billion PBMCs per donor. To increase sequencing depth and limit assay-specific biases, TCR repertoire library preparation and sequencing were carried out by different laboratories using diverse techniques. Overall study outcomes, separate from this receptor: When a few donors were compared, the shared fraction of clonotypes was roughly 5% for naive CD4, 3% to 4% for naive CD8, 2.3% for memory CD4, and roughly 0.43% for memory CD8. Because the study included a small number of donors, the genetic and exposure-history diversity represented was limited. Naive subsets generally had larger estimated clonotype richness than memory subsets did. Based on pairwise subsampling, the degree of clonotype sharing among donors was expected to be affected by sequencing depth. Sampling was limited to blood, and TCR repertoires in tissue likely differ from TCR repertoires in blood. Compared with non-shared clonotypes, the clonotypes found in all four sorted-subset donors had higher generation probabilities. Incomplete sequencing was indicated by rarefaction of sorted-subset datasets, despite the large sequencing depth.

With regard to this clone: It lacks a known antigen. No clone much larger than this one lies a single base away; base qualities are absent.

The donors were healthy, HIV-negative adults with no recently reported acute infections or vaccinations. All donors were Caucasian adults living in Nashville, Tennessee, USA. CD4+ T cells were enriched by magnetic negative selection; naive cells were then positively selected on CD45RA, and the negative fraction formed the memory subset. After blood collection by leukapheresis, PBMCs were isolated using Ficoll-Histopaque density gradient centrifugation and then cryopreserved in the vapor phase of liquid nitrogen. Analytical flow cytometry was used to check the purity and quantity of each magnetically sorted T cell population. Each sorted fraction had its genomic DNA isolated and then quantified by UV absorbance on a Nanodrop 2000c. Using the deep immunoSEQ assay, TCR CDR3 regions were amplified from genomic DNA by multiplex PCR. Genomic DNA extracted from each cell subset was distributed evenly over all wells of several immunoSEQ 96-well plates, and each plate served as one replicate. For sorted subsets, approximately 0.2 ug of genomic DNA, equivalent to around 30,000 T cell genomes, went into each replicate PCR. Purified libraries were quantified with a Qubit 3.0 fluorometer, sized on a Bioanalyzer 2100, and re-quantified with the KAPA Library Quantification kit. A separate single-read 150-cycle Illumina NextSeq 550 flow cell was used to sequence each immunoSEQ 96-well plate. The published analysis was carried out like this. Because the immunoSEQ output included only junctional sequences and no quality scores, the filtering could not be the same as the filtering used for full-length reads. To assign V/J genes and CDR3, sequences were annotated using PyIR, a Python wrapper for IgBLAST v1.9, with IMGT germline references. Reads were removed for weak V/J assignments (E-value above 1e-6), missing CDR3, stop codons, out-of-frame junctions, or ambiguous translated residues. V3J clonotypes were defined by identical inferred V gene, J gene, and CDR3 amino acid sequence. Percentage overlap between repertoires was calculated by dividing the number of shared unique clonotypes by the size of the smaller repertoire. RTK rarefaction, the Chao1 estimator, and Recon v2.1 estimates of unobserved clonotypes were used to assess repertoire richness. Generation probabilities for all TCRbeta clonotypes obtained by the gDNA method from a handful of donors were computed using OLGA. TCRdb took this table from immuneACCESS and kept in-frame rearrangements with V and J called. Such tables lack part of the clones; where checked against another copy, unresolved V genes explain under half of the gap, and the rest is unexplained. For V, J and clone size, that table is used; D and trimming come from the DNA. The sample data list millions of clones, and around 90% of these were observed just once. Around 0.14% of the sample belongs to the ten largest clones.

According to the germline V gene (reference sequence), CDR1 reads SGHNT and CDR2 reads YYREEE. V is clipped by 0 bases and J by 2 bases, and the sequence between their germline boundaries is 7 bases long. The CDR3 sequence holds 14 residues, the cysteine and phenylalanine included. Only the CDR3 part of the read is kept: 42 bases, read in frame from the first base. Sequences were obtained from naive CD4+ T cells sorted from blood. The cell subset or site label of this sample denotes: CD45RA+ positively selected. The receptor comes from a man younger than 35 in good health. The chain was built from TRBV5-4 and TRBJ2-3, with no confidently assigned D gene. Here the CDR3 is given as CASSLVGTTDTQYF. The DNA reads TGTGCCAGCAGCTTGGTCGGTACCACAGATACGCAGTATTTT. With the rest looked up from the reference TRBV5-4 and TRBJ2-3 genes rather than sequenced, the full variable domain is ETGVTQSPTHLIKTRGQQVTLRCSSQSGHNTVSWYQQALGQGPQFIFQYYREEENGRGNFPPRFSGLQFPNYSSELNVNALELDDSALYLCASSLVGTTDTQYFGPGTRLTVL.